A single sample gave rise to the 11 T cell receptor beta chains below, sequenced in a study of beta chain features in type 1 diabetes. These receptors' targets are unknown. Findings and caveats of the study: Significant though moderate, a shortening of TCRB CDR3s appeared in all four CD4+ subsets of Type 1 diabetes patients.

The whole isolated RNA underwent reverse transcription, so sequencing captured expressed TCRB transcripts. Sequenced by immunoSEQ multiplex PCR; TCRdb stores in-frame clones only, minus some. The data contain about 700,000 clones, about an eighth of them singletons. The sample comprised naive CD4+ T cells from blood. The receptors originated from a man between 18 and 35 years old with type 1 diabetes.

Regarding this clone: A much bigger clone sits one base away, suggesting this may be a read error. This chain joins TRBV7-9 and TRBJ1-2; D not certain. CDR1 and CDR2 from the germline V gene are SEHNR and FQNEAQ (reference sequence). Deletions cut 3 bases from V and 6 bases from J, with 5 bases between. This CDR3 contains 11 residues. CDR3 nucleotides: TGTGCCAGCAGCTTTGGTCATGGCTACACCTTC. Protein: CASSFGHGYTF.

The chain couples TRBV30 to TRBJ1-4; 8 bases match TRBD1. The trim removed 2 bases at V and 8 bases at J, leaving 7 bases unmatched. This CDR3 is 14 amino acids long. CDR1 is GTSNPN, CDR2 SVGIG, per germline (reference sequence). The CDR3 DNA follows: TGTGCCTGGAGTAGGGACAGGCAAAGGGAAAAACTGTTTTTT. Its translation is CAWSRDRQREKLFF.

Only a few counts were recorded for this clone. This CDR3 is CASRYVNEQFF. CDR3 in DNA: TGTGCCAGCAGATATGTCAATGAGCAGTTCTTC. The chain links TRBV28 to TRBJ2-1; D remains ambiguous. The CDR3 is 11 amino acids. Trimming shortened V by 6 bases and J by 6 bases, and 6 bases separated the two germline ends. Looked up from germline, CDR1 is MDHEN and CDR2 is SYDVKM.

This clone was detected a few times. The chain combines TRBV29-1 with TRBJ2-7; 9 nucleotides line up with TRBD2. The DNA end lines up better with TRBJ2-5; the J call may be wrong. The CDR3 has 13 amino acids. Germline CDR1 SQVTM, CDR2 ANQGSEA. The CDR3 DNA follows: TGCAGCGTTCAGCGGGGGGCGGGAGAGACCCAGTACTTC. Its translation is CSVQRGAGETQYF.

The chain has TRBV2 and TRBJ2-3, with D hard to call. V was cut by 6 bases and J by 5 bases, with 6 bases left in between. The CDR3 sequence is 11 residues long. Germline V gene data show CDR1 as SNHLY and CDR2 as FYNNEI. The CDR3 DNA is TGTGCCAGCAGAGTCGGAGATACGCAGTATTTT. Its protein is CASRVGDTQYF.

The gene calls are TRBV2 and TRBJ2-1; weak D call: TRBD1 (5 bases). Germline V CDR1 and CDR2: SNHLY, FYNNEI. The CDR3 runs to 13 residues. Between the trimmed V and J ends, which lost 8 bases and 7 bases, there was a span of 15 bases. CDR3 nucleotides: TGTGCCAGCCTTTTACAGGATACGAATGAGCAGTTCTTC. This gives the protein CASLLQDTNEQFF.

The table lists this clone with a few counts. The rearrangement links TRBV7-9 to TRBJ2-1, with TRBD2 matching 7 bases. This CDR3 spans 16 amino acids. V was clipped by 5 bases and J by 8 bases; unmatched bases: 15. CDR1 is SEHNR, CDR2 FQNEAQ, per germline (reference sequence). CDR3 sequence reads: CASSPRGTTFGDEQFF. The CDR3, as DNA: TGTGCCAGCAGCCCCCGTGGGACTACCTTTGGAGATGAGCAGTTCTTC.

This sequence joins TRBV6-4 and TRBJ2-5, with D hard to call. The germline gives CDR1 MRHNA, CDR2 SNTAGT. V was trimmed by 4 bases and J by 1 base, leaving 7 bases between them. CDR3 length: 13 residues. The DNA of the CDR3 is TGTGCCAGCAGTGCGACTGGCCAAGAGACCCAGTACTTC. It is translated as CASSATGQETQYF.

The J gene is TRBJ2-2, the V gene TRBV9, with D possibly being TRBD1 (5 bases). The length of the CDR3 is 17 residues. V was shortened by 0 bases and J by 0 bases, with 12 bases between the two germline ends. CDR1 is SGDLS and CDR2 is YYNGEE in the germline V gene. The CDR3 DNA is TGTGCCAGCAGCGTAGAGGCAGGGCGTGCGAACACCGGGGAGCTGTTTTTT. It yields the protein CASSVEAGRANTGELFF.

This clone has more than one count but fewer than ten. V gene TRBV27 combines with J gene TRBJ2-7, with TRBD2 identical over 12 bases. Germline V gene lookup returns CDR1 MNHEY and CDR2 SMNVEV (reference sequence). The CDR3 contains 15 residues. The V segment lost 8 bases and the J segment 2 bases; nucleotides outside the gene matches: 7. The CDR3 DNA reads as TGTGCCAGCGCTCGGACTAGCGGGGCAGCCTACGAGCAGTACTTC. Protein sequence: CASARTSGAAYEQYF.

This clone turned up a few times. The chain combines TRBV4-1 with TRBJ2-1; TRBD1 might be the D (6 bases). The CDR3 loop spans 16 amino acids. Trimming pared 6 bases from V and 0 bases from J, leaving 15 bases between. Per germline, CDR1 MGHRA and CDR2 YSYEKL. This CDR3 is CASSPDRISSYNEQFF. DNA for the CDR3: TGCGCCAGCAGTCCGGACAGAATTAGCTCCTACAATGAGCAGTTCTTC.